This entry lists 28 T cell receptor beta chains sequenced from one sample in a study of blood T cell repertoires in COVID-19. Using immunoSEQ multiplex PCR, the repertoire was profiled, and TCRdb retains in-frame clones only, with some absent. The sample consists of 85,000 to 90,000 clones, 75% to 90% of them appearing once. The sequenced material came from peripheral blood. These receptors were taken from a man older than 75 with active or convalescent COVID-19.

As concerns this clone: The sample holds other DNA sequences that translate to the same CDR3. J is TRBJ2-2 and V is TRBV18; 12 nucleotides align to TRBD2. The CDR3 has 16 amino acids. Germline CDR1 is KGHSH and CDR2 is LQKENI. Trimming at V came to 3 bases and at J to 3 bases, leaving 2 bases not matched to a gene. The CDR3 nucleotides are TGTGCCAGCTCACCTGGGACTAGCGGGTACACCGGGGAGCTGTTTTTT. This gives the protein CASSPGTSGYTGELFF.

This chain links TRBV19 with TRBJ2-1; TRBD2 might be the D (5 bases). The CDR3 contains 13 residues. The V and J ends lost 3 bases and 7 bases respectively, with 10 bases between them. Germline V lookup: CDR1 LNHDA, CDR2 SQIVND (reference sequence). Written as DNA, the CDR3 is TGTGCCAGTAGTATCGGACTGAGAAATGAGCAGTTCTTC. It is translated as CASSIGLRNEQFF.

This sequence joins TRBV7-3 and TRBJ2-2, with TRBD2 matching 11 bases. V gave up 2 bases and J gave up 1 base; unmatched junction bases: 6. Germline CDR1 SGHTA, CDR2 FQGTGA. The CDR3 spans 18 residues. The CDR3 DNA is TGTGCCAGCAGCTTACTAGCGGGAGGTGCCTTGAACACCGGGGAGCTGTTTTTT. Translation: CASSLLAGGALNTGELFF.

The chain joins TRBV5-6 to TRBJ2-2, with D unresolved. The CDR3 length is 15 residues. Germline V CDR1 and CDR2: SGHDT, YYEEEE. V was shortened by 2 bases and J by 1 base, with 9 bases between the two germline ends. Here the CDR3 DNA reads TGTGCCAGCAGCTTCAGACTGGGGAACACCGGGGAGCTGTTTTTT. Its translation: CASSFRLGNTGELFF.

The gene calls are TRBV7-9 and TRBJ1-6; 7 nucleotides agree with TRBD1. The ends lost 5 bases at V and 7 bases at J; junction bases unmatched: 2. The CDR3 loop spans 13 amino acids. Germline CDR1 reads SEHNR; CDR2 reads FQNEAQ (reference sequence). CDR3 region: CASSGQENSPLHF. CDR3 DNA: TGTGCCAGCAGCGGACAGGAGAATTCACCCCTCCACTTT.

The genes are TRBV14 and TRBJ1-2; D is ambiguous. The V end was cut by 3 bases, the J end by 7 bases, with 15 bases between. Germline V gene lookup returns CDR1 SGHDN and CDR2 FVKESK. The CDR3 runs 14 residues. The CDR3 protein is CASSQRTGGSGYTF. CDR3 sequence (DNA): TGTGCCAGCAGCCAGAGGACGGGAGGTTCTGGCTACACCTTC.

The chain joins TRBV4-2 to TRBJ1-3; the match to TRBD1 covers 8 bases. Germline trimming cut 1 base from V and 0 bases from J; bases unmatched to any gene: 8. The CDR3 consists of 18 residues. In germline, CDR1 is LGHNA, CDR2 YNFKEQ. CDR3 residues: CASSQVTGANPSGNTIYF. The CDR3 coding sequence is TGTGCCAGCAGCCAAGTGACAGGGGCTAACCCCTCTGGAAACACCATATATTTT.

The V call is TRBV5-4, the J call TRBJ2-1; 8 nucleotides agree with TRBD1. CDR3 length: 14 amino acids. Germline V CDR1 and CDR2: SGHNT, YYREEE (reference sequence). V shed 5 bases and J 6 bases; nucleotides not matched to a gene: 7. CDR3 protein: CASSQTGAGNEQFF. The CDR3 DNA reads TGTGCCAGCAGTCAGACAGGGGCCGGCAATGAGCAGTTCTTC.

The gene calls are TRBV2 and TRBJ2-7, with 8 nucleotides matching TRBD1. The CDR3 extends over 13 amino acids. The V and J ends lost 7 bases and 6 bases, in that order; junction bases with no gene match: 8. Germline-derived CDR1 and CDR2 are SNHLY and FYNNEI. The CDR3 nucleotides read TGTGCCAGCAAAACGGGACAGGTCCTCGAGCAGTACTTC. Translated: CASKTGQVLEQYF.

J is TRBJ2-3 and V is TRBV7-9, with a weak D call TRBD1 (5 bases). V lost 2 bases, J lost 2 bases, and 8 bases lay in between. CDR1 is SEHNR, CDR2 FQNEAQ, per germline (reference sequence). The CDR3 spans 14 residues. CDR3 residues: CASSLRQHTDTQYF. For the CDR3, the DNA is TGTGCCAGCAGCTTAAGACAGCACACAGATACGCAGTATTTT. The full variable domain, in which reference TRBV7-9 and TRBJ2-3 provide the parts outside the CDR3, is DTGVSQNPRHKITKRGQNVTFRCDPISEHNRLYWYRQTLGQGPEFLTYFQNEAQLEKSRLLSDRFSAERPKGSFSTLEIQRTEQGDSAMYLCASSLRQHTDTQYFGPGTRLTVL.

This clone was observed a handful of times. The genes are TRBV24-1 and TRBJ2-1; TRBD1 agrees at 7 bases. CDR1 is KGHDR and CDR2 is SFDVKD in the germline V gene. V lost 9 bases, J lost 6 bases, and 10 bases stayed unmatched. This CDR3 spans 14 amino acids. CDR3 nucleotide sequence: TGTGCCACCGCCCGGACAGGTATGAGCAATGAGCAGTTCTTC. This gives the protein CATARTGMSNEQFF.

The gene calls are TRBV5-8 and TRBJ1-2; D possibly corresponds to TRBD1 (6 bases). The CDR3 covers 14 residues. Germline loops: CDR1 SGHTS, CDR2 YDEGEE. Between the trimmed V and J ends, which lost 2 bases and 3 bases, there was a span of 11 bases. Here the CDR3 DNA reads TGTGCCAGCAGCTTAACCAGGGGTGACTATGGCTACACCTTC. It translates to CASSLTRGDYGYTF.

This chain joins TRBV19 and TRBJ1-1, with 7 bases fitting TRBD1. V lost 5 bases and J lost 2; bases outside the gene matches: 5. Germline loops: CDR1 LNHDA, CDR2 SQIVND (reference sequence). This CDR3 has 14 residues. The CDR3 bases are TGTGCCAGTAGTGTACAGGGGTCCAACACTGAAGCTTTCTTT. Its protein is CASSVQGSNTEAFF.

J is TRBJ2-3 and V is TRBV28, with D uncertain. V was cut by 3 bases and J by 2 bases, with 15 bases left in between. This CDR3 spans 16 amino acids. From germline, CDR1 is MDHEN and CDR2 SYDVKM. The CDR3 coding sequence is TGTGCCAGCAGTTTGGGCAGGAAGTATCACACAGATACGCAGTATTTT. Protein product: CASSLGRKYHTDTQYF. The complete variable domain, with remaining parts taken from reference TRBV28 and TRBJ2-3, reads DVKVTQSSRYLVKRTGEKVFLECVQDMDHENMFWYRQDPGLGLRLIYFSYDVKMKEKGDIPEGYSVSREKKERFSLILESASTNQTSMYLCASSLGRKYHTDTQYFGPGTRLTVL.

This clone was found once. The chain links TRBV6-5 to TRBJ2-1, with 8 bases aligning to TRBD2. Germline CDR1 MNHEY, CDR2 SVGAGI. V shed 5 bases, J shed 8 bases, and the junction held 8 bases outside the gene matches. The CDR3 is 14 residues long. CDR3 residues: CASSPGTGGDEQFF. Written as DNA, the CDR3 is TGTGCCAGCAGTCCCGGGACGGGAGGGGATGAGCAGTTCTTC.

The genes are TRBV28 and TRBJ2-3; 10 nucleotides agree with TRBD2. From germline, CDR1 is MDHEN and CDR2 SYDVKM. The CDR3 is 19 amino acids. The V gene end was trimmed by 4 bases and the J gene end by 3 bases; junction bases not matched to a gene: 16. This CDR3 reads CASSSTSGHLEGRTDTQYF. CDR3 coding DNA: TGTGCCAGCAGTTCGACTAGCGGGCACCTAGAGGGCCGGACAGATACGCAGTATTTT.

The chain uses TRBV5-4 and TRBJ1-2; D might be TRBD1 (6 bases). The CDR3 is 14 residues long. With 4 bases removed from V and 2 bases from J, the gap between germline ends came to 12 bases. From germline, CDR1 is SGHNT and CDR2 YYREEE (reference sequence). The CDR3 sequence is CASSQGTPNYGYTF. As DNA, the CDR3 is TGTGCCAGCAGCCAAGGGACACCCAACTATGGCTACACCTTC.

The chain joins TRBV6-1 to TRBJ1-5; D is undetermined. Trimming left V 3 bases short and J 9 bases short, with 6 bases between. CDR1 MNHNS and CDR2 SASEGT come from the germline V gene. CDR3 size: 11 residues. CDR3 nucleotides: TGTGCCAGCAGTGACATACTGCCCCAGCATTTT. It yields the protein CASSDILPQHF.

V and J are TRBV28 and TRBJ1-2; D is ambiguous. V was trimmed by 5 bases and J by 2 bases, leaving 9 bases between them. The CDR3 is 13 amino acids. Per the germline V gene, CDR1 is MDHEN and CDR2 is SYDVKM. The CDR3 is CASSIRENYGYTF. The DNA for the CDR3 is TGTGCCAGCAGTATCCGGGAGAACTATGGCTACACCTTC.

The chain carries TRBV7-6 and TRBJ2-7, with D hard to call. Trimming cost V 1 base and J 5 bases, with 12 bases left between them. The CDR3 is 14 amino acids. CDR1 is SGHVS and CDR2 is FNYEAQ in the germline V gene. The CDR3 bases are TGTGCCAGCAGCTTAGAGGCAGGCTCACACGAGCAGTACTTC. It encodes CASSLEAGSHEQYF.

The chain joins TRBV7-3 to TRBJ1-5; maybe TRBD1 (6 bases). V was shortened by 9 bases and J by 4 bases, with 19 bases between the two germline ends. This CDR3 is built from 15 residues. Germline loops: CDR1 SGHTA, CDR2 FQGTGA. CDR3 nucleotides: TGTGCCAGTGGTGGTTGGTCAGGGGATAATCAGCCCCAGCATTTT. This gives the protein CASGGWSGDNQPQHF.

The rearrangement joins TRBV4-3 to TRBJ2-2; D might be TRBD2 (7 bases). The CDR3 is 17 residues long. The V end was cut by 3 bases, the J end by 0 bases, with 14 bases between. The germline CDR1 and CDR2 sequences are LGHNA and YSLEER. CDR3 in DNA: TGCGCCAGCAGCCAGAGTCTGGGGGGGCCGAACACCGGGGAGCTGTTTTTT. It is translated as CASSQSLGGPNTGELFF.

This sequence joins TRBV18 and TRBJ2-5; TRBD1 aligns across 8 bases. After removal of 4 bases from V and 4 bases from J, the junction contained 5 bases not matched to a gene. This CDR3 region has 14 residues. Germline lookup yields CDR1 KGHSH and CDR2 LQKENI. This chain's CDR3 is CASSQDRGPETQYF. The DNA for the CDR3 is TGTGCCAGCTCACAAGACAGGGGCCCAGAGACCCAGTACTTC.

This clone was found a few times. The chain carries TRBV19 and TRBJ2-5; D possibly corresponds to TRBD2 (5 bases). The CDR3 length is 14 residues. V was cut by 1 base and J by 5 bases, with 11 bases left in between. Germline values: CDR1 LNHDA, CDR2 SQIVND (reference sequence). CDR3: CASSIGGASETQYF. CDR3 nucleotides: TGTGCCAGTAGTATAGGTGGAGCTAGCGAGACCCAGTACTTC.

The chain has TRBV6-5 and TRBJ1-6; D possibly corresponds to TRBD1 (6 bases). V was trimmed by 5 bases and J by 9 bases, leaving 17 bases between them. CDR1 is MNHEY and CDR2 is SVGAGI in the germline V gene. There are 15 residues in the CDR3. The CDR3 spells CASSPAGRGLSPLHF. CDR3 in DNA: TGTGCCAGCAGTCCTGCTGGGCGGGGGCTTTCACCCCTCCACTTT.

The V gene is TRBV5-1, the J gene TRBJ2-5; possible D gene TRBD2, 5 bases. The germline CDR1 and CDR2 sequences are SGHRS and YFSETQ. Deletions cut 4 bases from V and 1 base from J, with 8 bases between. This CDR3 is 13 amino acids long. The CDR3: CASSKAVQETQYF. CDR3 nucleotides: TGCGCCAGCAGCAAAGCGGTCCAAGAGACCCAGTACTTC. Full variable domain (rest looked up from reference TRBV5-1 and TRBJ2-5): KAGVTQTPRYLIKTRGQQVTLSCSPISGHRSVSWYQQTPGQGLQFLFEYFSETQRNKGNFPGRFSGRQFSNSRSEMNVSTLELGDSALYLCASSKAVQETQYFGPGTRLLVL.

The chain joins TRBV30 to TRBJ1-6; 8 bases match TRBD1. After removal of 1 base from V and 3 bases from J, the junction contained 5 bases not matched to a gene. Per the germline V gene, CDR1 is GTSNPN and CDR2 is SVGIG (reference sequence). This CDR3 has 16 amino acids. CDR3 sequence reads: CAWSEAGGFYNSPLHF. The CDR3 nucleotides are TGTGCCTGGAGTGAGGCAGGGGGCTTCTATAATTCACCCCTCCACTTT. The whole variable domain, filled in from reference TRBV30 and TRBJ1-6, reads SQTIHQWPATLVQPVGSPLSLECTVEGTSNPNLYWYRQAAGRGLQLLFYSVGIGQISSEVPQNLSASRPQDRQFILSSKKLLLSDSGFYLCAWSEAGGFYNSPLHFGNGTRLTVT.

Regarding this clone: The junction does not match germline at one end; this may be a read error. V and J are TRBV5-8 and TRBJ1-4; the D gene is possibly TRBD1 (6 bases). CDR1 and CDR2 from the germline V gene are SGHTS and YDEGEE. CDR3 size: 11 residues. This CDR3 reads CASSLEVGQLF. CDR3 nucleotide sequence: TGTGCCAGCAGCTTGGAAGTCGGACAGCTCTTT.